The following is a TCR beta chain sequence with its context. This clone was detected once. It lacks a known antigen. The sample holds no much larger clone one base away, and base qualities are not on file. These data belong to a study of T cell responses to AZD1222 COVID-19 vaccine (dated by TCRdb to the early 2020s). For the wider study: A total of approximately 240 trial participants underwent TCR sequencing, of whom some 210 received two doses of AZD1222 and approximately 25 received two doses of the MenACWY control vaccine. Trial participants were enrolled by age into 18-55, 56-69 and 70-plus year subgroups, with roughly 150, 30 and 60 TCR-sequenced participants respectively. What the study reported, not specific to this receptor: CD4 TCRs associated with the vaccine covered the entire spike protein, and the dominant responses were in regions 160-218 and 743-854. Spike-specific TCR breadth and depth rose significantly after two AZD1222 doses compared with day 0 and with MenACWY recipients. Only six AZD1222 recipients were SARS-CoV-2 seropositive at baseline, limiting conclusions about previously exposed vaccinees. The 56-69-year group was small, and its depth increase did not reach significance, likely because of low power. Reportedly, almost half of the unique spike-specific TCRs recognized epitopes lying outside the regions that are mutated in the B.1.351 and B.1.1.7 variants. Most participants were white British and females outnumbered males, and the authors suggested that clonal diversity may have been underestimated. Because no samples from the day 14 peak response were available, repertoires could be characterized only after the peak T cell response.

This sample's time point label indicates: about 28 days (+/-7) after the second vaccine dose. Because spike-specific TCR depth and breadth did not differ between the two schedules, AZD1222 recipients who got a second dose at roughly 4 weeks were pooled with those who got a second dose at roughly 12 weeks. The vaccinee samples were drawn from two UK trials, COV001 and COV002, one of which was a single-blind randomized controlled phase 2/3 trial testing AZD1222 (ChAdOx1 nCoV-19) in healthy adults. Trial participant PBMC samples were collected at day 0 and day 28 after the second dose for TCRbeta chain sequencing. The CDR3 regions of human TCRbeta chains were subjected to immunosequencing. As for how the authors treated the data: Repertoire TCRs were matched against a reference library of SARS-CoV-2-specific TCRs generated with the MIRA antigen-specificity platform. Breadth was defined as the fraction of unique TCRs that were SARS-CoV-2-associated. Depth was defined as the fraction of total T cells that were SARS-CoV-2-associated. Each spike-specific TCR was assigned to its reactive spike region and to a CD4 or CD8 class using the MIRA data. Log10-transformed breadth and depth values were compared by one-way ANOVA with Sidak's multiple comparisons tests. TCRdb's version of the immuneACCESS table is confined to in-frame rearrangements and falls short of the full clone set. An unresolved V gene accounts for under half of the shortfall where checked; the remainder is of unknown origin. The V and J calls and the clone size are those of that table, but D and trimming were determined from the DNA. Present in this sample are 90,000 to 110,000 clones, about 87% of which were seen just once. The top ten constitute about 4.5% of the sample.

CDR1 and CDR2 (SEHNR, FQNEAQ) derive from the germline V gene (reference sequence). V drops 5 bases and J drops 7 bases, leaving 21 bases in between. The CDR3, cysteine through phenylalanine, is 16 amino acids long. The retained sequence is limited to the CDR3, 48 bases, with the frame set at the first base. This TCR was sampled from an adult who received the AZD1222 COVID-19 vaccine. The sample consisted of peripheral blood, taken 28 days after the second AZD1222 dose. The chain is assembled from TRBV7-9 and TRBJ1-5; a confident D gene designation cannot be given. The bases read TGTGCCAGCAGCCACCACACCGTCCTGGGAGCCCAGCCCCAGCATTTT. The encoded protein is CASSHHTVLGAQPQHF.